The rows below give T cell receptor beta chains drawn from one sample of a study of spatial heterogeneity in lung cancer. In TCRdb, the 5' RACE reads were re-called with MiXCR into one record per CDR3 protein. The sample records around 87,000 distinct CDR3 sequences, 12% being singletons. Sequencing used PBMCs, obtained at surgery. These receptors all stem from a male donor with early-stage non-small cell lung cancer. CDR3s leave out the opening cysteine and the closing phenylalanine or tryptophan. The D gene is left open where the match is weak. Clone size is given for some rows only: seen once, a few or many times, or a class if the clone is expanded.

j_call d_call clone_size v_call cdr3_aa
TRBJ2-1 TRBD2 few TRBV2 ASTPGPRTSGRGEQF
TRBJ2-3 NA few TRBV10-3 ATGGTTDTQY
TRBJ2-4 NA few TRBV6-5 ASSYPGAKNIQY
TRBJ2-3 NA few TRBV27 ASSLVRPSTDTQY
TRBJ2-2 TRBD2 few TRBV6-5 ASSYSSGSHGELF
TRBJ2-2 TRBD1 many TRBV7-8 ASSIQGAGELF
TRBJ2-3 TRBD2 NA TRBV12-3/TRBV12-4 ASSLKAPGGTDTQY
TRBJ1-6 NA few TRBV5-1 ASSLGVGASSPLH
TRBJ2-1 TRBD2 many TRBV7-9 ASSLGTSGYNEQF
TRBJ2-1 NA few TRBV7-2 ASSLALGGYNEQF
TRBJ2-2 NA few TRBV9 ASSASPTGELF
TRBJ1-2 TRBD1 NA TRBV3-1 ASSQGTGSDYGYT
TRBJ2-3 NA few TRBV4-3 ASSQDLASDTQY
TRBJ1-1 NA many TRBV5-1 ASSLVRGLNTEAF
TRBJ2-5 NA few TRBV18 ASSPPVPGAETQY
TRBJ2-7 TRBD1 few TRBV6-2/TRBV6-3 ASSRTGVYEQY